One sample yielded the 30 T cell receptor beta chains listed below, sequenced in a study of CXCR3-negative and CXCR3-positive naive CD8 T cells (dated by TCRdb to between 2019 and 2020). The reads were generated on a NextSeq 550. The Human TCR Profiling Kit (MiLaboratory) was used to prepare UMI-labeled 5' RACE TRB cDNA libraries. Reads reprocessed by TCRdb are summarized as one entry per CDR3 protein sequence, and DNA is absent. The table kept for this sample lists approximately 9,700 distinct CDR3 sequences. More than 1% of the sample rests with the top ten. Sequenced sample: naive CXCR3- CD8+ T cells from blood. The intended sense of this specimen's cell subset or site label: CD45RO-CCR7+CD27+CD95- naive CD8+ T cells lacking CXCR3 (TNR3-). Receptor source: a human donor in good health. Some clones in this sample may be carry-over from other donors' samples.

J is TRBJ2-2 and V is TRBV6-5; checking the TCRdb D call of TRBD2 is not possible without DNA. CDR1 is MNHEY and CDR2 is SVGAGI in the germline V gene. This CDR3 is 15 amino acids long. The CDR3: CASSWGAGEVGELFF.

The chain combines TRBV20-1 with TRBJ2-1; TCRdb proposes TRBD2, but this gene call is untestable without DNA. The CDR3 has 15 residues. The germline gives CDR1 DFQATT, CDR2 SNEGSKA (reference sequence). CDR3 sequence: CSAPPGTSSYNEQFF.

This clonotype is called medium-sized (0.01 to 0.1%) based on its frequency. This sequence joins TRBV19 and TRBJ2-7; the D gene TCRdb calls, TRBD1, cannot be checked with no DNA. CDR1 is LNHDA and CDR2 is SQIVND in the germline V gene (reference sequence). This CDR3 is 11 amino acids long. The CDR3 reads CASSLGDEQYF.

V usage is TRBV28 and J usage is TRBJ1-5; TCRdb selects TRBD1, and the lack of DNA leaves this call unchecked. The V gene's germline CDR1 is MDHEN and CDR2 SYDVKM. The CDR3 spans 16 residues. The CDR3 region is CASSELRDRGNQPQHF.

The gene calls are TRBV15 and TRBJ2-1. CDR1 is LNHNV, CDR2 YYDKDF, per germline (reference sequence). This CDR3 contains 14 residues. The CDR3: CATSRAANYNEQFF.

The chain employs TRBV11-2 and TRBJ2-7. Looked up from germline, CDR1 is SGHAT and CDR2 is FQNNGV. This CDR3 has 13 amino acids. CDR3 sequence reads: CAVRSVFSYEQYF.

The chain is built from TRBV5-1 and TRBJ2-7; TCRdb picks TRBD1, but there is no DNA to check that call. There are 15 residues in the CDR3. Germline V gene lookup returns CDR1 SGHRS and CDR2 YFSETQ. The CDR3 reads CASSLVGTHSYEQYF.

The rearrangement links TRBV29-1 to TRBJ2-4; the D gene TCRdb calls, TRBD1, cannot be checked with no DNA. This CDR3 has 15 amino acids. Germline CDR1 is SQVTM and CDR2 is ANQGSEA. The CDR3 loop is CSVANQPGQGNIQYF.

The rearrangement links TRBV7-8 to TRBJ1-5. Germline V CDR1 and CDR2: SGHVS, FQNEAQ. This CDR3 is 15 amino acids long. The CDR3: CASSLSGRWDHPQHF.

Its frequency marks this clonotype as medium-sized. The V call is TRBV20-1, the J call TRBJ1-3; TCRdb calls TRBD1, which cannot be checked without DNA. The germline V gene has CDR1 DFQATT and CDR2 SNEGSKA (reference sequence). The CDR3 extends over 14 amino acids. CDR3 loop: CSARPGNSGNTIYF.

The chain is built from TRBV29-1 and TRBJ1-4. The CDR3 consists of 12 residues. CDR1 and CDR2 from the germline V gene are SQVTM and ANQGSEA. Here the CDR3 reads CSVRGSNEKLFF.

CDR3: CASSEWGLGTDTQYF. The chain recombines TRBV25-1 with TRBJ2-3; TCRdb names TRBD2, which stays unverified in the absence of DNA. This CDR3 is built from 15 residues. Per germline, CDR1 MGHDK and CDR2 SYGVNS. Drawing the rest from reference TRBV25-1 and TRBJ2-3, the complete variable domain is EADIYQTPRYLVIGTGKKITLECSQTMGHDKMYWYQQDPGMELHLIHYSYGVNSTEKGDLSSESTVSRIRTEHFPLTLESARPSHTSQYLCASSEWGLGTDTQYFGPGTRLTVL.

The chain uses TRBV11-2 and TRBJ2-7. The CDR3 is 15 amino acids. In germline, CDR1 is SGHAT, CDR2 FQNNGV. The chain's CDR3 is CASSLGPVGSYEQYF.

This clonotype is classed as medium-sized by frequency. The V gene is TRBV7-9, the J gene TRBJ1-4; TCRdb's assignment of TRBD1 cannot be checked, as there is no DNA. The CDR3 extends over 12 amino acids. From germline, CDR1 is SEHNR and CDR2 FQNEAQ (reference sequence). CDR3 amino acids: CASTSGEEKLFF.

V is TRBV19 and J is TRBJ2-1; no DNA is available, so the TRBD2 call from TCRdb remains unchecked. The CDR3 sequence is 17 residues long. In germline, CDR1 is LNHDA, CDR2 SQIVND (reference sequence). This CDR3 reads CASSIRLAGGPDNEQFF.

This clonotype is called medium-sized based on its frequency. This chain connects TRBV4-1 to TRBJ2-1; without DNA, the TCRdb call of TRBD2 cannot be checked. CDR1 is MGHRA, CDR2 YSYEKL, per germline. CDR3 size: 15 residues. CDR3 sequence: CASSQLAGGYNEQFF.

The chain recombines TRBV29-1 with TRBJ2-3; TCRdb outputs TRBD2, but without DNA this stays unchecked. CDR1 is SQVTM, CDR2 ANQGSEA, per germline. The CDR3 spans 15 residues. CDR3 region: CSVIPPSGSTDTQYF.

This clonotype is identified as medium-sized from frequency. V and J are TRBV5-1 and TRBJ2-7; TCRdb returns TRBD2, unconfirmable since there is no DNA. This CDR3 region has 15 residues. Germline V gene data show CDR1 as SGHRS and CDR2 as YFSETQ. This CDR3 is CASSLGLAVAHEQYF.

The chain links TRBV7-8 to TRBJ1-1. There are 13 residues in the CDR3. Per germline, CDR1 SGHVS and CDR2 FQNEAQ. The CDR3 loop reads CAGRTEPNTEAFF.

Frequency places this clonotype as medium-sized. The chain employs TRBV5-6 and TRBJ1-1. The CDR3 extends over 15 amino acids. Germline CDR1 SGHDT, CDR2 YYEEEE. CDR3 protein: CASSIGWQANTEAFF.

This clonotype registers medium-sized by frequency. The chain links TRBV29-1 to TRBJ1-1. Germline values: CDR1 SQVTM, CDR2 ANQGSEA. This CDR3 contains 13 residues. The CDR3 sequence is CSVEKVMNTEAFF.

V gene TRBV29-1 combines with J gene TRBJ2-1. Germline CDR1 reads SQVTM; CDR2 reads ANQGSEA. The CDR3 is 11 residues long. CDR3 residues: CSVDAVKGQFF.

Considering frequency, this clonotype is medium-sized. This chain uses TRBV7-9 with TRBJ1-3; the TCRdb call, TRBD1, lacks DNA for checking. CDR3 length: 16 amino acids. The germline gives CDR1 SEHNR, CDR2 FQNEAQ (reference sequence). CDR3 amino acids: CASSLRDRSYRNTIYF.

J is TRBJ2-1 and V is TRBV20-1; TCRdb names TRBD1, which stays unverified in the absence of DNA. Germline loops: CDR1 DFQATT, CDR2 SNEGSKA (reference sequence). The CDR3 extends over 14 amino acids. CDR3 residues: CSARDEGAYNEQFF.

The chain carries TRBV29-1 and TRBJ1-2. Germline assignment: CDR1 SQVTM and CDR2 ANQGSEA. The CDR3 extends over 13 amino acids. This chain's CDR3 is CSAPWARGNGYTF.

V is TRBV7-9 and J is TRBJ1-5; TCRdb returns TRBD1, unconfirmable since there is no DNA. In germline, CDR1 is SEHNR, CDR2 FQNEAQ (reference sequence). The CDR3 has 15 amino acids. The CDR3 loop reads CATGGEGASNQPQHF.

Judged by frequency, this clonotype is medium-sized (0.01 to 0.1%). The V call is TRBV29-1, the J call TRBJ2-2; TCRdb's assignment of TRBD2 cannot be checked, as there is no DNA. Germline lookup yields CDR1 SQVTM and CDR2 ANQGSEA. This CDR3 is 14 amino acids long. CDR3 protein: CSVKSGPYTGELFF.

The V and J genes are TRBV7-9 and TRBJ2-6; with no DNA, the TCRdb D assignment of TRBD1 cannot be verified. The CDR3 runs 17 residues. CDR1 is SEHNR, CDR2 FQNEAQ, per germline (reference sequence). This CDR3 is CASSSGTVISGANVLTF.

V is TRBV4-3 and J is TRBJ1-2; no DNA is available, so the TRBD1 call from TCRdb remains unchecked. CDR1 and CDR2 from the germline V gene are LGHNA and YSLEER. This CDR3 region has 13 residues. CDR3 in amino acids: CASSGRDSYGYTF.

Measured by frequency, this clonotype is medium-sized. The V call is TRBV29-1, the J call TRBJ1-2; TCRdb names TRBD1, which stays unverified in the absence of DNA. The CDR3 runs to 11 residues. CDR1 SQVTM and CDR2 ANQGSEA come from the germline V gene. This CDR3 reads CRDSDSYGYTF.